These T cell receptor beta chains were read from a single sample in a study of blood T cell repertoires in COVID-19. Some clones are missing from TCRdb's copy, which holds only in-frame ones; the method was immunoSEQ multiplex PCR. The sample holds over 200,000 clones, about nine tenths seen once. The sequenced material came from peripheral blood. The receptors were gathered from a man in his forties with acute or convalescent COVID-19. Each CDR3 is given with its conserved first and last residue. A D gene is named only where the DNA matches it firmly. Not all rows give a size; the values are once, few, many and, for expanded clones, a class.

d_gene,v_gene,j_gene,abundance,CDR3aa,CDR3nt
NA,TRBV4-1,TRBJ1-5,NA,CASSQDGRSLGNQPQHF,TGCGCCAGCAGCCAAGATGGGAGGTCCCTGGGCAATCAGCCCCAGCATTTT
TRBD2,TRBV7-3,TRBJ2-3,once,CASSPQGLAVTDTQYF,TGTGCCAGCAGCCCCCAGGGACTAGCGGTAACAGATACGCAGTATTTT
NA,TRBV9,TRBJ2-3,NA,CASSVEVSGFSTDTQYF,TGTGCCAGCAGCGTAGAGGTCAGCGGTTTTAGCACAGATACGCAGTATTTT
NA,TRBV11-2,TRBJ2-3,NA,CASSFGGGNTDTQYF,TGTGCCAGCAGCTTTGGTGGGGGGAACACAGATACGCAGTATTTT
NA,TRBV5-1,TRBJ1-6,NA,CASSPSTRNNSPLHF,TGCGCCAGCAGCCCTTCGACAAGAAATAATTCACCCCTCCACTTT
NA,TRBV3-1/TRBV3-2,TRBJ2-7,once,CASSQSAYEQYF,TGTGCCAGCAGCCAATCCGCCTACGAGCAGTACTTC
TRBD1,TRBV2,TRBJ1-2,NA,CASSSDRDGVYGYTF,TGTGCCAGCAGTTCGGACAGGGACGGTGTCTATGGCTACACCTTC
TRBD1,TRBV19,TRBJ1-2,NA,CASKLVSGTGGGYTF,TGTGCCAGTAAACTCGTCTCCGGGACAGGGGGCGGCTACACCTTC
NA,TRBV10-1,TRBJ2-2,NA,CASRATGSGELFF,TGCGCCAGCAGAGCTACAGGGTCCGGGGAGCTGTTTTTT
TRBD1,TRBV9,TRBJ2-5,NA,CASSVEGRGRETQYF,TGTGCCAGCAGCGTAGAGGGTAGGGGGCGAGAGACCCAGTACTTC
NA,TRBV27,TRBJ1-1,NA,CASSSGGSTEAFF,TGTGCCAGCAGTTCGGGGGGGAGCACTGAAGCTTTCTTT
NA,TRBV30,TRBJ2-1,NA,CAWGQGVEQFF,TGTGCCTGGGGCCAGGGTGTTGAGCAGTTCTTC
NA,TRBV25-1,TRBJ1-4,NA,CASSEWAGNNEKLFF,TGTGCCAGCAGTGAATGGGCAGGAAATAATGAAAAACTGTTTTTT
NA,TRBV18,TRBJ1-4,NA,CASSPSREFTNEKLFF,TGTGCCAGCTCACCCAGTCGGGAGTTTACTAATGAAAAACTGTTTTTT
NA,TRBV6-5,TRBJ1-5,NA,CASSYSGSGGNQPQHF,TGTGCCAGCAGTTACTCGGGTTCTGGGGGGAATCAGCCCCAGCATTTT
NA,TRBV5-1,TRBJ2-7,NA,CASSPGFYEQYF,TGCGCCAGCAGCCCGGGTTTCTACGAGCAGTACTTC
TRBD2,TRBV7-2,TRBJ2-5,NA,CASRKPLAEAGETQYF,TGTGCCAGCAGAAAACCTCTAGCGGAGGCAGGGGAGACCCAGTACTTC
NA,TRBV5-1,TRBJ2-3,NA,CASSGPSGSPDTQYF,TGCGCCAGCAGCGGCCCTAGTGGTTCCCCAGATACGCAGTATTTT
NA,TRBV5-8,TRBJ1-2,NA,CASSRGRALAPYGYTF,TGTGCCAGCAGCCGAGGCCGGGCCCTAGCACCCTATGGCTACACCTTC
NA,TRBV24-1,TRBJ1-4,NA,CATSAGGINEKLFF,TGTGCCACCAGTGCAGGAGGGATCAATGAAAAACTGTTTTTT
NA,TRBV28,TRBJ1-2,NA,CASSLGGGVPIYGYTF,TGTGCCAGCAGTTTGGGAGGAGGGGTCCCGATCTATGGCTACACCTTC
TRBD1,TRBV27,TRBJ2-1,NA,CASSSGQGTYNEQFF,TGTGCCAGCAGTTCCGGACAGGGAACCTACAATGAGCAGTTCTTC
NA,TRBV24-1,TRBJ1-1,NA,CATSDAYTEAFF,TGTGCCACCAGTGACGCGTACACTGAAGCTTTCTTT
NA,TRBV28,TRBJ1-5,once,CASSLKRNSNQPQHF,TGTGCCAGCAGTCTCAAGAGAAATAGCAATCAGCCCCAGCATTTT
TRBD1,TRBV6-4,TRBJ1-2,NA,CASNPDGTGHSIGGYTF,TGTGCCAGCAACCCGGATGGGACAGGCCACTCGATTGGTGGCTACACCTTC
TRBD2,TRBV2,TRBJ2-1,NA,CASSGGLAGHLMKQFF,TGTGCCAGCAGTGGGGGACTAGCGGGACACCTAATGAAGCAGTTCTTC
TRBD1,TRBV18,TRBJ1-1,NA,CASSPPDRGEAFF,TGTGCCAGCTCACCACCAGACAGGGGTGAGGCTTTCTTT
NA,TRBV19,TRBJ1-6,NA,CASSMGTPYNSPLHF,TGTGCCAGTAGTATGGGGACACCGTATAATTCACCCCTCCACTTT
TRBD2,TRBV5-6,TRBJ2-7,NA,CASSIGTSGRIHEQYF,TGTGCCAGCAGCATAGGGACTAGCGGGAGGATCCACGAGCAGTACTTC
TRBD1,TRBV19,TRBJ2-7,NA,CASSRGQGGSYEQYF,TGTGCCAGTAGTAGAGGACAGGGTGGCTCCTACGAGCAGTACTTC
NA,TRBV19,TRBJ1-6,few,CASSIRPTGLNSPLHF,TGTGCCAGTAGTATCCGGCCTACAGGGTTGAATTCACCCCTCCACTTT
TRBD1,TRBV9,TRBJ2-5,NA,CASSVGPGGIQETQYF,TGTGCCAGCAGCGTAGGGCCAGGGGGTATTCAAGAGACCCAGTACTTC
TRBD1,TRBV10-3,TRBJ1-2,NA,CAIGRPPGQGAGGYTF,TGTGCCATCGGCCGCCCACCGGGACAGGGGGCGGGAGGCTACACCTTC
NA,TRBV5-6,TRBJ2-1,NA,CASSLASGYSYNEQFF,TGTGCCAGCAGCTTGGCCTCGGGGTACTCCTACAATGAGCAGTTCTTC
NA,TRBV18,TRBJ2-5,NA,CASSPPQRGLYQETQYF,TGTGCCAGCTCACCACCTCAGCGCGGGTTGTACCAAGAGACCCAGTACTTC
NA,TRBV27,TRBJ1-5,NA,CASSLLGSRQPQHF,TGTGCCAGCAGTTTATTGGGCAGCCGGCAGCCCCAGCATTTT
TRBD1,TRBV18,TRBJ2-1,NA,CASSPRGREYNEQFF,TGTGCCAGCTCACCAAGGGGGCGAGAATACAATGAGCAGTTCTTC
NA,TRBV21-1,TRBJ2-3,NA,CASSNLPLSDRATDTQYF,TGTGCCAGCAGCAACCTTCCCTTGTCTGACAGGGCCACAGATACGCAGTATTTT
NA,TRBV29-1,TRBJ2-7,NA,CSVEQGSQSYEQYF,TGCAGCGTTGAGCAGGGTAGTCAAAGCTACGAGCAGTACTTC
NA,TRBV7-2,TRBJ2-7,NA,CASSPPRGTAYEQYF,TGTGCCAGCAGCCCCCCGAGGGGGACCGCCTACGAGCAGTACTTC
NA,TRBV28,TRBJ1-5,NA,CASSVTGYSNQPQHF,TGTGCCAGCAGTGTAACAGGCTATAGCAATCAGCCCCAGCATTTT
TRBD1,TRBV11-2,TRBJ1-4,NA,CASSTDRGREKLFF,TGTGCCAGCAGCACGGACAGGGGAAGGGAAAAACTGTTTTTT
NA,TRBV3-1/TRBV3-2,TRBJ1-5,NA,CASSQERTKTSGYDQPQHF,TGTGCCAGCAGCCAAGAAAGAACCAAAACCTCAGGGTACGATCAGCCCCAGCATTTT
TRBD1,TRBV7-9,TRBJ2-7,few,CASSRITGDRGYEQYF,TGTGCCAGCAGCCGAATCACCGGGGACAGGGGGTACGAGCAGTACTTC
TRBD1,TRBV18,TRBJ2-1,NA,CASSTGDGNEQFF,TGTGCCAGCTCAACAGGGGACGGCAATGAGCAGTTCTTC
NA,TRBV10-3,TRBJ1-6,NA,CAISDPDSPLHF,TGTGCCATCAGTGATCCAGATTCACCCCTCCACTTT
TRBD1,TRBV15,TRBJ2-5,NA,CATSRNRGPETQYF,TGTGCCACCAGCAGAAACAGGGGCCCGGAGACCCAGTACTTC
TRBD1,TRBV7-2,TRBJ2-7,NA,CASSFFTGGSEQYF,TGTGCCAGCAGCTTTTTCACAGGGGGATCCGAGCAGTACTTC
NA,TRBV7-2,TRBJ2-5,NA,CASSFWRSQETQYF,TGTGCCAGCAGCTTCTGGCGGTCCCAAGAGACCCAGTACTTC
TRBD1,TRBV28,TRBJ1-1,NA,CASNSDPGQLNTEAFF,TGTGCCAGCAATAGCGATCCGGGACAGCTGAACACTGAAGCTTTCTTT